The clone carrying this T cell receptor (beta chain) was recorded once. The final CDR3 position lacks the conserved phenylalanine or tryptophan, pointing to a likely read error. The limits of the CDR3 on the DNA are not certain, so only TCRdb's listed CDR3 is given. This entry is derived from a study of neurological immune-mediated disorders. Input was 1 million sorted T cells, either CD4+ or CD8+. The CDR3 numbers 8 amino acids, ends counted. Germline CDR1 and CDR2: MGHDK and SYGVNS. Template-switch 5'RACE cDNA synthesis added a 10-nucleotide unique molecular identifier. TCRdb redid the calling of the 5' RACE reads with MiXCR, one entry per CDR3 protein. This sample has approximately 4,800 distinct CDR3 sequences, with 20% to 25% found just once.

The receptor comes from a woman aged 60-75 years with HTLV-1-associated myelopathy (HAM/TSP). V gene TRBV25-1 combines with J gene TRBJ2-7; the table's D call TRBD2 went unverified against the DNA. Sequenced input: CD8+ T cells from blood. The CDR3 loop is CASSEGRA.